This section outlines one T cell receptor beta chain sequence together with its context. Antigen unknown. The data derive from a study of cytomegalovirus exposure and HLA in healthy donors. Across the study: A prior study identified roughly 110 million unique TCR beta sequences from around 180 million T cells.

PCR involved 60 Vbeta and 13 Jbeta primers. Sequenced by immunoSEQ multiplex PCR; TCRdb stores in-frame clones only, minus some. In the table there are 130,000 or so clones, approximately 87% of which are singletons. Study conclusions and caveats: In an earlier analysis, most TCR beta V segments were productive about 87% or about 30% of the time. In a later analysis, V- and J-gene trimming of beta chains associated with a DCLRE1C missense variant, replicated independently. In a later analysis, HLA-C alleles had the fewest associated TCRs, DRB1 alleles the most.

The TCR originated in a man aged 40-49 years in good health and CMV-seronegative. Input material: PBMCs.

The CDR3 DNA reads TGTGCCAGCAGCCAGGGACAGCGAAGGACTGAAAAACTGTTTTTT. Encoded protein: CASSQGQRRTEKLFF. V is TRBV9 and J is TRBJ1-4, with 7 bases aligning to TRBD1. Germline CDR1 is SGDLS and CDR2 is YYNGEE. V shed 4 bases and J 7 bases; nucleotides not matched to a gene: 10. The CDR3 spans 15 residues.